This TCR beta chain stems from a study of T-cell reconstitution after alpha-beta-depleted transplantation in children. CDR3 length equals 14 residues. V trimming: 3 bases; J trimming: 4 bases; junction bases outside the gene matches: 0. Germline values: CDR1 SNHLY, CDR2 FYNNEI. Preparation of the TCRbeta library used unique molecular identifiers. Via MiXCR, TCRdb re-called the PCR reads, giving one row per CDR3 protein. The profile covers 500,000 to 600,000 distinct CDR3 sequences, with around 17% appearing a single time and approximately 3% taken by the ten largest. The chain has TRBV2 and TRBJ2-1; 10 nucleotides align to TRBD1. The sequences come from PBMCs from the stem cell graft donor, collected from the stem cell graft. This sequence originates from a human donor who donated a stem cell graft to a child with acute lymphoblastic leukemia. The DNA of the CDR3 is TGTGCCAGCAGTGAGGACAGGGGGTACAATGAGCAGTTCTTC. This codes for CASSEDRGYNEQFF. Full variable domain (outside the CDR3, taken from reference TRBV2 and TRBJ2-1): EPEVTQTPSHQVTQMGQEVILRCVPISNHLYFYWYRQILGQKVEFLVSFYNNEISEKSEIFDDQFSVERPDGSNFTLKIRSTKLEDSAMYFCASSEDRGYNEQFFGPGTRLTVL.